A single sample is the source of the 20 T cell receptor beta chains below, sequenced in a study of cytomegalovirus exposure and HLA in healthy donors. The primer mix had 60 Vbeta and 13 Jbeta primers. The data were produced by immunoSEQ multiplex PCR, yet TCRdb's version contains in-frame clones alone and is incomplete. The top ten hold over 2.5% of the sample, which has around 150,000 clones, approximately 80% seen once. The sample taken for sequencing was PBMCs. These receptors were obtained from a man aged 35 to 55 in good health and CMV-seronegative.

As concerns this clone: Other DNA sequences in this specimen translate into the identical CDR3. The rearrangement uses TRBV18 and TRBJ2-7, with 7 bases identical to TRBD1. CDR1 KGHSH and CDR2 LQKENI come from the germline V gene. The CDR3 has 14 residues. Germline trimming cut 3 bases from V and 2 bases from J; bases unmatched to any gene: 4. The CDR3 DNA reads as TGTGCCAGCTCACCCCGACAGGGAACCTACGAGCAGTACTTC. It yields the protein CASSPRQGTYEQYF. The full variable domain, its missing parts supplied by reference TRBV18 and TRBJ2-7, is NAGVMQNPRHLVRRRGQEARLRCSPMKGHSHVYWYRQLPEEGLKFMVYLQKENIIDESGMPKERFSAEFPKEGPSILRIQQVVRGDSAAYFCASSPRQGTYEQYFGPGTRLTVT.

This sequence joins TRBV6-5 and TRBJ1-2; D is possibly TRBD1 (6 bases). With 5 bases removed from V and 5 bases from J, the gap between germline ends came to 15 bases. Germline-derived CDR1 and CDR2 are MNHEY and SVGAGI. The CDR3 loop spans 14 amino acids. As DNA, the CDR3 is TGTGCCAGCAGTCGATCTACAGGGAGATATGGCTACACCTTC. Protein: CASSRSTGRYGYTF.

In its sample, this clone was seen once. The rearrangement links TRBV18 to TRBJ2-7; 11 bases fit TRBD1. From germline, CDR1 is KGHSH and CDR2 LQKENI. The trim removed 2 bases at V and 13 bases at J, leaving 4 bases unmatched. This CDR3 region has 12 residues. CDR3 loop: CASSPGGQGAYF. In nucleotides, the CDR3 is TGTGCCAGCTCACCAGGAGGACAGGGGGCCTACTTC.

V usage is TRBV5-1 and J usage is TRBJ2-1; 11 positions match TRBD2. The V gene end was trimmed by 5 bases and the J gene end by 9 bases; junction bases not matched to a gene: 13. Germline CDR1 reads SGHRS; CDR2 reads YFSETQ. The CDR3 is made up of 16 amino acids. Here the CDR3 DNA reads TGCGCCAGCAGTGCGTTAGCGGGGGGGCGCGGCGGTGAGCAGTTCTTC. It translates to CASSALAGGRGGEQFF.

This clone was detected a few times. The chain combines TRBV12-5 with TRBJ2-1; a possible D gene is TRBD1 (6 bases). V was pared by 5 bases and J by 3 bases, with 11 bases between. This CDR3 is built from 14 residues. From germline, CDR1 is LGHNT and CDR2 FRNRAP. The CDR3 region has the DNA TGTGCTAGTGGTAAGGGACACCTCTACAATGAGCAGTTCTTC. Protein: CASGKGHLYNEQFF.

The chain links TRBV30 to TRBJ2-1; possible D gene TRBD2, 5 bases. The CDR3 covers 14 residues. Germline-derived CDR1 and CDR2 are GTSNPN and SVGIG (reference sequence). V lost 2 bases, J lost 6 bases, and 14 bases lay in between. CDR3 DNA: TGTGCCTGGAGTATTGGGAGAACCTCCAATGAGCAGTTCTTC. Translation: CAWSIGRTSNEQFF.

This clone was observed a single time. The chain links TRBV7-9 to TRBJ2-1; a weak D match, TRBD2 (6 bases). The V end lost 5 bases, the J end lost 9 bases, and 14 bases lay between the germline ends. Germline V gene data show CDR1 as SEHNR and CDR2 as FQNEAQ (reference sequence). This CDR3 comprises 13 residues. The CDR3 reads CASSPVGGLEQFF. CDR3 DNA: TGTGCCAGCAGCCCCGTGGGAGGACTTGAGCAGTTCTTC.

J is TRBJ2-7 and V is TRBV11-3; TRBD2 aligns across 7 bases. CDR3 length: 16 amino acids. The V gene's germline CDR1 is SGHNT and CDR2 YENEEA. J lost 5 bases, V lost 3 bases, and 13 bases had no gene match. CDR3 nucleotide sequence: TGTGCCAGCAGCTTCATTTTCCAGCGGGGTGGCGACGAGCAGTACTTC. This translates into CASSFIFQRGGDEQYF.

The rearrangement joins TRBV10-3 to TRBJ1-4, with D perhaps TRBD1 (5 bases). Germline CDR1 is ENHRY and CDR2 is SYGVKD. The CDR3 totals 15 residues. The V and J ends lost 2 bases and 3 bases respectively, with 10 bases between them. The CDR3 nucleotides are TGTGCCATCAGTGAGGTCGGACACCCTAATGAAAAACTGTTTTTT. The encoded protein is CAISEVGHPNEKLFF.

This chain links TRBV5-4 with TRBJ2-5; 8 nucleotides agree with TRBD1. The V segment lost 4 bases and the J segment 2 bases; nucleotides outside the gene matches: 4. CDR1 is SGHNT, CDR2 YYREEE, per germline (reference sequence). CDR3 length: 14 amino acids. This CDR3 reads CASSHRTGQETQYF. CDR3 DNA: TGTGCCAGCAGCCATCGGACAGGGCAAGAGACCCAGTACTTC.

This chain uses TRBV5-4 with TRBJ2-5; possible D gene TRBD1, 6 bases. This CDR3 region has 13 residues. Germline V gene data show CDR1 as SGHNT and CDR2 as YYREEE (reference sequence). V shed 4 bases and J shed 2 bases, with 9 bases lying between them. CDR3 sequence: CASSEGHQETQYF. The CDR3 DNA is TGTGCCAGCAGCGAGGGACATCAAGAGACCCAGTACTTC.

The chain employs TRBV7-2 and TRBJ2-7; 8 bases are a match to TRBD2. V dropped 6 bases and J dropped 3; count of bases not matched to a gene: 7. This CDR3 is built from 14 residues. The germline V gene has CDR1 SGHTA and CDR2 FQGNSA. CDR3 protein: CASSNTGGFYEQYF. For the CDR3, the DNA is TGTGCCAGCAGTAATACGGGGGGGTTCTACGAGCAGTACTTC.

J is TRBJ1-1 and V is TRBV7-9; maybe TRBD1 (6 bases). The CDR3 contains 13 residues. Germline V gene sequence: CDR1 SEHNR, CDR2 FQNEAQ (reference sequence). V lost 10 bases to trimming and J lost 0 bases, with 12 bases between them. DNA for the CDR3: TGTGCCACCGTAGGACAGATGAACACTGAAGCTTTCTTT. Protein product: CATVGQMNTEAFF.

This clone was observed a handful of times. This chain uses TRBV10-3 with TRBJ1-1, with D maybe TRBD1 (6 bases). This CDR3 is 13 amino acids long. Trimming removed 7 bases at V and 2 bases at J, with 11 bases between. CDR1 is ENHRY and CDR2 is SYGVKD in the germline V gene. CDR3 amino acids: CAIKQGINTEAFF. Written as DNA, the CDR3 is TGTGCCATCAAGCAGGGGATAAACACTGAAGCTTTCTTT.

This clone was seen a few times. The J gene is TRBJ2-7, the V gene TRBV4-1, with TRBD1 identical over 7 bases. CDR1 is MGHRA, CDR2 YSYEKL, per germline. The CDR3 is 15 amino acids. The trim removed 1 base at V and 1 base at J, leaving 4 bases unmatched. Here the CDR3 reads CASSQGVRGSYEQYF. In DNA form, the CDR3 reads TGCGCCAGCAGCCAAGGGGTCAGGGGGTCCTACGAGCAGTACTTC.

CDR3 residues: CASSENERYLSYEQYF. The DNA of the CDR3 is TGCGCCAGCAGTGAGAACGAGCGGTACCTTTCCTACGAGCAGTACTTC. The gene calls are TRBV10-1 and TRBJ2-7; D possibly corresponds to TRBD2 (5 bases). CDR3 length: 16 amino acids. With 2 bases removed from V and 1 base from J, the gap between germline ends came to 15 bases. CDR1 and CDR2 from the germline V gene are WNHNN and SYGVQD (reference sequence).

J is TRBJ2-3 and V is TRBV5-1; 8 nucleotides agree with TRBD2. This CDR3 is built from 16 residues. With 5 bases clipped from V and 0 bases from J, the junction kept 8 bases outside the gene matches. The germline V gene has CDR1 SGHRS and CDR2 YFSETQ. CDR3 nucleotide sequence: TGCGCCAGCAGTTTAACTAGCGGTCCTAGCACAGATACGCAGTATTTT. Translated, it gives CASSLTSGPSTDTQYF. The full variable domain, rest sourced from reference TRBV5-1 and TRBJ2-3, is KAGVTQTPRYLIKTRGQQVTLSCSPISGHRSVSWYQQTPGQGLQFLFEYFSETQRNKGNFPGRFSGRQFSNSRSEMNVSTLELGDSALYLCASSLTSGPSTDTQYFGPGTRLTVL.

This chain uses TRBV5-4 with TRBJ2-7, with TRBD2 matching over 13 bases. In germline, CDR1 is SGHNT, CDR2 YYREEE (reference sequence). This CDR3 contains 15 residues. Losses at the gene ends were 2 bases for V and 9 bases for J; bases not matched to a gene: 8. CDR3 sequence (DNA): TGTGCCAGCAGCTTCCAGGGGACTAGCGGGATGGGGCAGTACTTC. It codes for CASSFQGTSGMGQYF.

The chain carries TRBV5-1 and TRBJ2-7, with a possible D match to TRBD1 (6 bases). V lost 4 bases to trimming and J lost 2 bases, with 16 bases between them. The V gene's germline CDR1 is SGHRS and CDR2 YFSETQ. The CDR3 has 15 amino acids. CDR3: CASSVAAGETYEQYF. The CDR3 DNA follows: TGCGCCAGCAGCGTGGCCGCAGGGGAAACCTACGAGCAGTACTTC.

The chain carries TRBV28 and TRBJ2-1; 8 positions agree with TRBD2. V was clipped by 2 bases and J by 8 bases; unmatched bases: 8. Germline-derived CDR1 and CDR2 are MDHEN and SYDVKM. The CDR3 extends over 15 amino acids. The chain's CDR3 is CASSLGREGTYEQFF. In nucleotides, the CDR3 is TGTGCCAGCAGTTTAGGTCGGGAGGGGACTTATGAGCAGTTCTTC.